This T cell receptor beta chain was observed in a study of T cells in Graves' hyperthyroidism and ophthalmopathy. There are many counts of this clonotype. Antigen unknown. From RNA transcripts, TCR beta CDR3 regions were amplified. The primer set for the first-round RT-PCR of the TCR CDR3 was HTBI. TCRdb reprocessed the multiplex PCR reads with MiXCR, giving one entry per CDR3 protein. The table records 500,000 to 650,000 distinct CDR3 sequences, 40% to 50% of them present only once. Study-level points and caveats: A median 6.5 months before onset, the model predicted ophthalmopathy.

The ends were cut back, 4 bases at V and 2 bases at J, with 11 bases in the middle. Germline V gene data show CDR1 as SGHTA and CDR2 as FQGNSA. The CDR3 runs to 14 residues. The material sequenced was peripheral blood or thyroid tissue (not recorded which). The clonotype was recovered from an adult woman with Graves' disease, either hyperthyroidism or ophthalmopathy (not recorded which). The chain combines TRBV7-2 with TRBJ2-5, with TRBD2 as a possible D gene (6 bases). CDR3 coding DNA: TGTGCCAGCAGCTCAAATAGCGGACAAGAGACCCAGTACTTC. Its translation is CASSSNSGQETQYF.